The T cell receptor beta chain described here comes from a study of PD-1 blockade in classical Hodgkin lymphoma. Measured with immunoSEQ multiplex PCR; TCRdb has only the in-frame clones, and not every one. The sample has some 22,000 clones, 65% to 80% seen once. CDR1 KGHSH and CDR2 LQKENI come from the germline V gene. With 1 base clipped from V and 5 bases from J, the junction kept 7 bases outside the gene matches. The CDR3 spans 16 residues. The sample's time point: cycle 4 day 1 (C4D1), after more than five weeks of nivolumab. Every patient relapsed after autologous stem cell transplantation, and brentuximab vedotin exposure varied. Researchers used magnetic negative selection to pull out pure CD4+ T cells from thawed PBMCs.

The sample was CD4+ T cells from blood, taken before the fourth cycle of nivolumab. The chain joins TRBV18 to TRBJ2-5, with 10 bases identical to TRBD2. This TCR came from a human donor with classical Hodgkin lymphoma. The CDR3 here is CASSPLERGGRETQYF. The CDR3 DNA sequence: TGTGCCAGCTCACCACTCGAGCGGGGGGGCCGGGAGACCCAGTACTTC.